This entry is about one T cell receptor (beta chain). Its cognate antigen is unknown. The entry originates in a study of Ad26.COV2.S vaccination and SARS-CoV-2 variants. Treatment defined: 19 received Ad26.COV2.S at low or high dose, single or two shots; about five received placebo; per-sample allocation not given. The samples date from day 63 after the first vaccine or placebo injection. Regarding the study as a whole: Once vaccination had occurred, spike-specific CD8+ and CD4+ T cell responses reportedly showed substantial breadth. Comparable non-spike TCR breadth was observed in vaccine and placebo recipients.

Here immunoSEQ multiplex PCR was the method, and the copy in TCRdb shows in-frame clones only, minus some. Here the sample spans a few hundred thousand clones, 80% to 95% being singletons. This CDR3 has 18 residues. Per the germline V gene, CDR1 is SEHNR and CDR2 is FQNEAQ (reference sequence). The junction had 10 bases not matched to a gene; V was cut back by 5 bases and J by 0 bases. Sequencing used peripheral blood, obtained in a trial of Ad26.COV2.S vaccine versus placebo. The sequence derives from a person aged 18 to 65 who received the Ad26.COV2.S COVID-19 vaccine or a placebo. The chain joins TRBV7-9 to TRBJ2-6; the match to TRBD1 covers 7 bases. The CDR3, as DNA: TGTGCCAGCAGCGGTCCGGGACAGAGACTCTCTGGGGCCAACGTCCTGACTTTC. This translates into CASSGPGQRLSGANVLTF. Using reference TRBV7-9 and TRBJ2-6 for the parts outside the CDR3, the full variable domain is DTGVSQNPRHKITKRGQNVTFRCDPISEHNRLYWYRQTLGQGPEFLTYFQNEAQLEKSRLLSDRFSAERPKGSFSTLEIQRTEQGDSAMYLCASSGPGQRLSGANVLTFGAGSRLTVL.